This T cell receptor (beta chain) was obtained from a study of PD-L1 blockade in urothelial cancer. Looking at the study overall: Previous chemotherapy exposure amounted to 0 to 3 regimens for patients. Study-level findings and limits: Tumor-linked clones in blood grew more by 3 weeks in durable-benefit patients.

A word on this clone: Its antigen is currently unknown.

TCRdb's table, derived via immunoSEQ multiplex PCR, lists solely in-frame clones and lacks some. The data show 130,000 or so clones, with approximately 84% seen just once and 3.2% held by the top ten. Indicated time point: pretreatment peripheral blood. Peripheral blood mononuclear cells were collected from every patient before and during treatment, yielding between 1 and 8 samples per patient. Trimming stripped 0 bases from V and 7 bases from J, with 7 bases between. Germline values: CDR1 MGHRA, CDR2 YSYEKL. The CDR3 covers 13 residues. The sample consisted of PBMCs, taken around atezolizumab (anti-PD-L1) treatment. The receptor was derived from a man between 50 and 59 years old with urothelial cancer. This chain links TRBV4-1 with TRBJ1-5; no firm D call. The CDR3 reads CASSQDGWQPQHF. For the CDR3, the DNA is TGCGCCAGCAGCCAAGATGGCTGGCAGCCCCAGCATTTT.